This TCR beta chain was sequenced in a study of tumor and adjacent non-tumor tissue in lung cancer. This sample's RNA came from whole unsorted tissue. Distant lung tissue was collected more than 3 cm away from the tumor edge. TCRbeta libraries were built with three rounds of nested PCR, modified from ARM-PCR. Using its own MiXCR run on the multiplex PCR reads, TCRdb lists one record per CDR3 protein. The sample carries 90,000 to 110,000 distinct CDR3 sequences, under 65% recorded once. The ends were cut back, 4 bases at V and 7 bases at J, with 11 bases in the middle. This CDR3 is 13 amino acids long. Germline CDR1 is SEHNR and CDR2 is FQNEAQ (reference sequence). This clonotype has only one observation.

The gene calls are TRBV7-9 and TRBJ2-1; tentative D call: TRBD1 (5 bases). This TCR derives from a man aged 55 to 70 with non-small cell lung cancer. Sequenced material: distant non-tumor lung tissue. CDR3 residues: CASSYNRMNEQFF. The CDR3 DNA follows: TGTGCCAGCAGCTACAACAGGATGAATGAGCAGTTCTTC.